A selection of T cell receptor beta chains follows, all from one sample in a study of blood T cell repertoires in COVID-19. Method: immunoSEQ multiplex PCR; TCRdb's copy keeps in-frame clones and lacks some. The sample holds 140,000 or so clones, 75% to 85% seen once. The sample was peripheral blood. The receptors come from an elderly woman with acute or convalescent COVID-19. Each CDR3 is given with its conserved first and last residue. Fields, in order: D gene, J gene, clone size, V gene, CDR3 protein, CDR3 DNA. D genes are given only for firm matches. Not every row has a clone size; where given, it reads once, few, many or a size class.

D: TRBD1
J: TRBJ2-1
size: -
V: TRBV5-1
CDR3: CASTRQGEQFF
DNA: TGCGCCAGTACTCGACAGGGGGAGCAGTTCTTC

D: -
J: TRBJ2-7
size: once
V: TRBV3-1/TRBV3-2
CDR3: CASSQGRGYEQYF
DNA: TGTGCCAGCAGCCAAGGTCGAGGGTACGAGCAGTACTTC

D: TRBD1
J: TRBJ2-7
size: -
V: TRBV7-2
CDR3: CANQTGPSEQYF
DNA: TGTGCCAACCAGACAGGGCCTTCCGAGCAGTACTTC

D: TRBD1
J: TRBJ1-1
size: -
V: TRBV28
CDR3: CASSLVGLGGKAFF
DNA: TGTGCCAGCAGTTTAGTGGGATTAGGGGGCAAAGCTTTCTTT

D: TRBD2
J: TRBJ2-3
size: -
V: TRBV19
CDR3: CASSSSGSLGTQYF
DNA: TGTGCCAGTAGTTCTAGCGGGAGTCTGGGTACGCAGTATTTT

D: TRBD2
J: TRBJ2-5
size: -
V: TRBV28
CDR3: CASSFLMGLGEETQYF
DNA: TGTGCCAGCAGTTTTTTGATGGGACTAGGCGAAGAGACCCAGTACTTC

D: -
J: TRBJ2-3
size: -
V: TRBV4-2
CDR3: CASSQGQSTDTQYF
DNA: TGTGCCAGCAGCCAGGGACAAAGCACAGATACGCAGTATTTT

D: -
J: TRBJ1-2
size: few
V: TRBV7-2
CDR3: CASSLDPGDVYGYTF
DNA: TGTGCCAGCAGCTTAGATCCAGGGGATGTCTATGGCTACACCTTC

D: TRBD1
J: TRBJ2-7
size: -
V: TRBV5-5
CDR3: CASSRMGQGGYEQYF
DNA: TGTGCCAGCAGCCGGATGGGACAGGGGGGCTACGAGCAGTACTTC

D: -
J: TRBJ2-7
size: few
V: TRBV24-1
CDR3: CATSDFWSKEQYF
DNA: TGTGCCACCAGTGATTTCTGGTCTAAGGAGCAGTACTTC

D: -
J: TRBJ2-7
size: -
V: TRBV7-9
CDR3: CASSLIGGSYEQYF
DNA: TGTGCCAGCAGCTTAATTGGGGGCTCGTACGAGCAGTACTTC

D: -
J: TRBJ2-5
size: -
V: TRBV4-1
CDR3: CASSQAGQIQETQYF
DNA: TGCGCCAGCAGCCAGGCAGGACAGATCCAAGAGACCCAGTACTTC